This T cell receptor beta chain was recorded in a study of cytomegalovirus exposure and HLA in healthy donors. The primer mix had 60 Vbeta and 13 Jbeta primers. Method: immunoSEQ multiplex PCR; TCRdb's copy keeps in-frame clones and lacks some. The sample includes 150,000 or so clones, roughly 80% of them seen just once. Study-wide findings and caveats: With DRB1 most and HLA-C fewest, TCR association rates differed between HLA loci in a later analysis.

A note on this clone: Its cognate antigen is unknown.

The source of this sequence is a male donor in good health and CMV-seropositive. The specimen was PBMCs.

The CDR3 sequence: CASSTHSQATEAFF. The CDR3, as DNA: TGTGCCAGCAGCACCCACTCCCAGGCCACTGAAGCTTTCTTT. The rearrangement uses TRBV11-2 and TRBJ1-1; D uncertain. With 5 bases removed from V and 4 bases from J, the gap between germline ends came to 14 bases. Germline assignment: CDR1 SGHAT and CDR2 FQNNGV. There are 14 residues in the CDR3.